These 7 T cell receptor beta chains came from one sample sequenced in a study of cytomegalovirus exposure and HLA in healthy donors. The PCR was carried out with 60 Vbeta primers and 13 Jbeta primers. Measured with immunoSEQ multiplex PCR; TCRdb has only the in-frame clones, and not every one. The sample has over 100,000 clones, roughly three quarters seen once. Material for sequencing was PBMCs. These receptors all come from a woman younger than 35 in good health and CMV-seropositive.

The rearrangement links TRBV27 to TRBJ1-1; 9 bases are a match to TRBD1. CDR1 is MNHEY and CDR2 is SMNVEV in the germline V gene (reference sequence). CDR3 length: 15 residues. The V gene end was trimmed by 5 bases and the J gene end by 0 bases; junction bases not matched to a gene: 4. CDR3 loop: CASSLGTGMNTEAFF. CDR3 nucleotides: TGTGCCAGCAGTCTCGGGACAGGGATGAACACTGAAGCTTTCTTT.

The V gene is TRBV5-1, the J gene TRBJ1-2; D remains unclear. The CDR3 contains 18 residues. The V end lost 4 bases, the J end lost 2 bases, and 24 bases lay between the germline ends. Germline lookup yields CDR1 SGHRS and CDR2 YFSETQ. The CDR3 sequence is CASSPRGRLDSGNYGYTF. Written as DNA, the CDR3 is TGCGCCAGCAGCCCGAGAGGGAGGCTGGATAGTGGGAACTATGGCTACACCTTC.

This chain joins TRBV5-1 and TRBJ1-6, with D maybe TRBD1 (6 bases). The V end was cut by 6 bases, the J end by 9 bases, with 10 bases between. The CDR3 covers 12 residues. The germline V gene encodes CDR1 SGHRS and CDR2 YFSETQ. CDR3 region: CASTDRLSPLHF. CDR3 bases: TGCGCCAGCACGGACAGACTTTCACCCCTCCACTTT.

This clone was detected once. The rearrangement links TRBV27 to TRBJ2-7; 8 nucleotides line up with TRBD2. CDR1 is MNHEY and CDR2 is SMNVEV in the germline V gene (reference sequence). Trimming removed 5 bases from V and 4 bases from J; junction bases left unmatched: 19. This CDR3 has 18 residues. CDR3 protein: CASSRTSSGPWGGYEQYF. The DNA of the CDR3 is TGTGCCAGCAGTCGGACTAGCTCGGGGCCGTGGGGAGGGTACGAGCAGTACTTC.

This chain joins TRBV4-1 and TRBJ2-5; D possibly corresponds to TRBD2 (5 bases). V dropped 0 bases and J dropped 2 bases, with 16 bases sitting between them. CDR1 MGHRA and CDR2 YSYEKL come from the germline V gene. The CDR3 has 17 residues. CDR3 region: CASSQDWSQWEQETQYF. The CDR3 DNA is TGCGCCAGCAGCCAAGATTGGTCCCAATGGGAGCAAGAGACCCAGTACTTC.

Regarding this clone: One end of the junction varies from germline; a read error may be responsible. V and J are TRBV7-9 and TRBJ2-7; 11 positions match TRBD1. Per germline, CDR1 SEHNR and CDR2 FQNEAQ (reference sequence). This CDR3 has 15 residues. The CDR3 bases are TGTGTCAGCAGCGTAACCGGGACAGGGGGGTACGAGCAGTACTTC. Its protein is CVSSVTGTGGYEQYF.

The rearrangement uses TRBV6-6 and TRBJ2-3; 9 bases fit TRBD2. This CDR3 comprises 15 residues. CDR1 and CDR2 (germline): MNHNY, SVGAGI (reference sequence). Losses at the gene ends were 2 bases for V and 4 bases for J; bases not matched to a gene: 4. The CDR3 protein is CASSYVAGGPDTQYF. CDR3 DNA: TGTGCCAGCAGTTACGTGGCGGGAGGGCCAGATACGCAGTATTTT.